One TCR beta chain is described in this entry. Antigen: not known. The data were taken from a study of T cells after yellow fever vaccination. One entry per CDR3 protein results from TCRdb running MiXCR on the 5' RACE reads. The sample includes 150,000 to 200,000 distinct CDR3 sequences, about a tenth of them seen just once. Study results and limitations: Abundant contaminating clonotypes from the bulk population could appear in FACS-sorted repertoires. Reappearing after the booster were most of the clones from primary vaccination (about 96% CD4, approximately 86% CD8). A secondary response was less intense yet reached its peak sooner, at day 5 versus 15.

Trimming took 5 bases from V and 6 from J, leaving 11 bases between them. Germline assignment: CDR1 MNHEY and CDR2 SVGEGT. This CDR3 has 13 amino acids. The sequenced sample was CD8+ T cells sorted from PBMCs, obtained 45 days after the yellow fever booster vaccination. The V and J genes are TRBV6-2 or TRBV6-3 and TRBJ1-5, with D uncertain. The clonotype originates from a man aged 18 to 29 who received the YFV17D yellow fever vaccine. This chain's CDR3 is CASSIAGLQPQHF. In nucleotides, the CDR3 is TGTGCCAGCAGTATTGCAGGCCTTCAGCCCCAGCATTTT.